A selection of T cell receptor beta chains follows, all from one sample in a study of cytomegalovirus exposure and HLA in healthy donors. Clones were sequenced by immunoSEQ multiplex PCR, and TCRdb holds only the in-frame ones, with some missing. The repertoire table contains more than 90,000 clones. Sequencing was done on a sample of PBMCs. The receptors here all came from a man in his forties in good health and CMV-seropositive. Each CDR3 is given with its conserved first and last residue. The D gene is left open where the match is weak.

NA	TRBV7-6	TRBJ1-1	TGTGCCAGCAGCAACCAGTGGACAGATGAAGCTTTCTTT	CASSNQWTDEAFF
TRBD2	TRBV19	TRBJ2-1	TGTGCCAGTAGTGTCCCAGCGGGAGGTCCCTACAATGAGCAGTTCTTC	CASSVPAGGPYNEQFF
NA	TRBV11-2	TRBJ1-3	TGTGCCAGCAGCTTAAGGAACAGTAGAGGAAACACCATATATTTT	CASSLRNSRGNTIYF
TRBD1	TRBV27	TRBJ2-7	TGTGCCAGCAGCCTAGGTGGGACAGGGGCCTACGAGCAGTACTTC	CASSLGGTGAYEQYF
NA	TRBV7-8	TRBJ2-7	TGTGCCAGCAGGTCTGTTCCAGCGGATTACGAGCAGTACTTC	CASRSVPADYEQYF
TRBD2	TRBV7-2	TRBJ2-1	TGTGCCAGCAGCCCCTCTAGCGGGTTCTACAATGAGCAGTTCTTC	CASSPSSGFYNEQFF
NA	TRBV5-1	TRBJ2-7	TGCGCCAGCAGCTCCGAGGGAGGCAAAGGCTACGAGCAGTACTTC	CASSSEGGKGYEQYF
NA	TRBV5-1	TRBJ2-7	TGCGCCAGCAGCCCAGGACAGTTTTCCTACGAGCAGTACTTC	CASSPGQFSYEQYF
NA	TRBV11-2	TRBJ2-1	TGTGCCAGCAGCCTGACCGACAGAGGCAATGAGCAGTTCTTC	CASSLTDRGNEQFF
NA	TRBV7-9	TRBJ2-7	TGTGCCAGCAGCCCCGCGGATCCCTACGAGCAGTACTTC	CASSPADPYEQYF
NA	TRBV5-6	TRBJ1-1	TGTGCCAGCAGCTTCCCCGAAGGTGAGGACACTGAAGCTTTCTTT	CASSFPEGEDTEAFF